A selection of T cell receptor beta chains follows, all from one sample in a study of identifying expanded T cells in peripheral blood. Sequencing was performed with immunoSEQ multiplex PCR; in TCRdb, only in-frame clones are kept and a portion is missing. Of approximately 120,000 clones in the sample, 88% were seen once. Input material: blood. The receptors were gathered from a person aged 18 to 70 in good health. Both conserved end residues are part of each CDR3. The D gene is left open where the match is weak. Some rows mark clone size as missing; the rest say once, few, many or name a class of expanded clone.

>TRBJ1-5|NA|TRBV2|NA
TGTGCCAGCAGTGAAGAGAACAATCAGCCCCAGCATTTT
CASSEENNQPQHF
>TRBJ1-2|NA|TRBV2|NA
TGTGCCAGCAGCCGAACGCTACCGGGACTCGACACGGGCTACACCTTC
CASSRTLPGLDTGYTF
>TRBJ1-5|NA|TRBV7-2|NA
TGTGCCAGCAGCTTAGGGGCCAGGCAGCCCCAGCATTTT
CASSLGARQPQHF
>TRBJ2-5|NA|TRBV19|NA
TGTGCCAGTAGTGGCCGGGGGAGATGGGAGACCCAGTACTTC
CASSGRGRWETQYF
>TRBJ2-1|NA|TRBV29-1|NA
TGCAGCGTGGGACCCCGGTTCTTC
CSVGPRFF
>TRBJ2-3|NA|TRBV7-9|NA
TGTGCCAGCAGCTTGGGGCTGGAGGATACGCAGTATTTT
CASSLGLEDTQYF
>TRBJ2-7|NA|TRBV28|NA
TGTGCCAGCGGGACACCCGGGGACGAGCAGTACTTC
CASGTPGDEQYF
>TRBJ2-7|NA|TRBV6-5|NA
TGTGCCAGCAGAACGGACCGCAACTCCTACGAGCAGTACTTC
CASRTDRNSYEQYF
>TRBJ2-7|NA|TRBV6-1|NA
TGTGCCAGCAGGGAACTAGGACAGCTTATGTCCTACGAGCAGTACTTC
CASRELGQLMSYEQYF
>TRBJ1-1|NA|TRBV4-3|NA
TGCGCCAGCAGCCAAGATAGGACGGCAGCCATGAACACTGAAGCTTTCTTT
CASSQDRTAAMNTEAFF
>TRBJ2-7|NA|TRBV28|NA
TGTGCCAGCAGTTTGGGCGGGACCATCGAGCAGTACTTC
CASSLGGTIEQYF
>TRBJ1-1|NA|TRBV28|NA
TGTGCCAGCACCTCGGCCCATGAAGCTTTCTTT
CASTSAHEAFF
>TRBJ2-2|NA|TRBV18|TRBD1
TGTGCCAGCTTCGGGACAGGGGCTACCAACACCGGGGAGCTGTTTTTT
CASFGTGATNTGELFF
>TRBJ2-1|NA|TRBV18|NA
TGTGCCAGCTCACCGGTGTTCGGACTTGCTAGAAGCTCCTACAATGAGCAGTTCTTC
CASSPVFGLARSSYNEQFF
>TRBJ2-1|NA|TRBV10-1|TRBD2
TGCGCCAGCAGCCCTAGCGGTTCCTACAATGAGCAGTTCTTC
CASSPSGSYNEQFF
>TRBJ2-1|NA|TRBV7-9|NA
TGTGCCAGCAGCTTAACTAATGAGCAGTTCTTC
CASSLTNEQFF
>TRBJ1-5|medium-sized|TRBV10-3|NA
TGTGCCACCTGGACGGGGAGGAAGCCCCAGCATTTT
CATWTGRKPQHF
>TRBJ2-7|NA|TRBV27|NA
TGTGCCAGCAGTTTAGGTCAGGGAGGCTACGAGCAGTACTTC
CASSLGQGGYEQYF
>TRBJ2-1|NA|TRBV6-5|TRBD2
TGTGCCAGCAGTTCGAGACTAGCGGGGGCTCAAAATGAGCAGTTCTTC
CASSSRLAGAQNEQFF
>TRBJ1-1|NA|TRBV6-6|TRBD1
TGTGCCAGCAGTCAAATGGGACAGGGGAGGGCTGAAGCTTTCTTT
CASSQMGQGRAEAFF
>TRBJ2-6|NA|TRBV2|TRBD1
TGTGCCAGCAGTGGGGACAGCTCTGGGGCCAACGTCCTGACTTTC
CASSGDSSGANVLTF
>TRBJ2-5|NA|TRBV9|TRBD1
TGTGCCAGCTCACGAGGGGGACAGTCCGACCAAGAGACCCAGTACTTC
CASSRGGQSDQETQYF
>TRBJ1-2|NA|TRBV29-1|TRBD1
TGCAGCGTCGTCCGGACAGGGGGCTATGGCTACACCTTC
CSVVRTGGYGYTF
>TRBJ2-3|NA|TRBV27|TRBD2
TGTGCCAGCAGTCCGGGACTAAGCACAGATACGCAGTATTTT
CASSPGLSTDTQYF
>TRBJ1-4|NA|TRBV9|NA
TGTGCCAGCAGCGTTGGGGTGGCTAATGAAAAACTGTTTTTT
CASSVGVANEKLFF
>TRBJ1-1|NA|TRBV29-1|NA
TGCAGCGTTGAAATCACGGAAACTGAAGCTTTCTTT
CSVEITETEAFF
>TRBJ1-2|NA|TRBV6-5|TRBD1
TGTGCCAGCAGCGCCGGGACAGGGGCGCTTGGCTACACCTTC
CASSAGTGALGYTF
>TRBJ1-5|NA|TRBV5-8|TRBD1
TGTGCCAGCAGCAAAGGGACAGCCCATAGCAATCAGCCCCAGCATTTT
CASSKGTAHSNQPQHF
>TRBJ2-7|NA|TRBV19|TRBD2
TGTGCCAGTAGCCCCCGGACGGGGGGGTTCTCCTACGAGCAGTACTTC
CASSPRTGGFSYEQYF
>TRBJ2-5|NA|TRBV6-1|NA
TGTGCCAGCAGTGCTAGCTTAGAGACCCAGTACTTC
CASSASLETQYF
>TRBJ1-6|NA|TRBV6-5|NA
TGTGCCAGCAGTTACTGGGGATTGGTAAGGTCACCCCTCCACTTT
CASSYWGLVRSPLHF
>TRBJ2-7|NA|TRBV7-6|TRBD1
TGTGCCAGCAGCCCCGACTCCGGGACAGGAACCTACGAGCAGTACTTC
CASSPDSGTGTYEQYF
>TRBJ2-4|NA|TRBV13|TRBD1
TGTGCCAGCAGCACCAAGACAGGGTCCGATCCGGTCGGTCAGTACTTC
CASSTKTGSDPVGQYF
>TRBJ2-5|NA|TRBV7-3|NA
TGTGCCAGCGCTACAGGGCCCGAGGAGACCCAGTACTTC
CASATGPEETQYF
>TRBJ2-1|once|TRBV13|TRBD2
TGTGCCAGCAGCTCAGGGACTAGCGGGGGGGCCTCGTTCTTC
CASSSGTSGGASFF
>TRBJ2-7|NA|TRBV2|TRBD2
TGTGCCAGCCTTGGAGGGACTAGGTCCTACGAGCAGTACTTC
CASLGGTRSYEQYF
>TRBJ2-3|NA|TRBV6-5|NA
TGTGCCAGCAGTTACACCTGGGACTCAGATACGCAGTATTTT
CASSYTWDSDTQYF
>TRBJ1-4|NA|TRBV6-1|NA
TGTGCCAGCAGGGCCACGGACGGGGAAAAACTGTTTTTT
CASRATDGEKLFF
>TRBJ2-7|NA|TRBV28|NA
TGTGCCAGCGGCCCAGTGGGGTACGAGCAGTACTTC
CASGPVGYEQYF
>TRBJ1-1|NA|TRBV7-9|NA
TGTGCCAGCAGCTCCGGGAGAACAGGGACCCGGGGTGAAGCTTTCTTT
CASSSGRTGTRGEAFF
>TRBJ1-5|NA|TRBV18|NA
TGTGCCAGCTCACCCATGGGGGGCGATCAGCCCCAGCATTTT
CASSPMGGDQPQHF
>TRBJ1-5|once|TRBV7-2|TRBD1
TGTGCCAGCAGCATCGGGACAGGTCGAGGGAATCAGCCCCAGCATTTT
CASSIGTGRGNQPQHF
>TRBJ1-6|NA|TRBV6-6|NA
TGTGCCAGCAAGCAGGGGAGGGATTCACCCCTCCACTTT
CASKQGRDSPLHF
>TRBJ2-7|NA|TRBV5-1|TRBD1
TGCGCCAGCAGCTTGGCCGGGACAGATTACGAGCAGTACTTC
CASSLAGTDYEQYF
>TRBJ2-4|NA|TRBV28|TRBD1
TGTGCCAGCACCCAACACACCGGGACAGGGCAAAACATTCAGTACTTC
CASTQHTGTGQNIQYF
>TRBJ2-3|NA|TRBV7-3|TRBD1
TGTGCCAGCAGCTCTACAGGGGCCGATACGCAGTATTTT
CASSSTGADTQYF
>TRBJ2-7|NA|TRBV13|TRBD2
TGTGCCAGCAGCTTAGTTGCGGGGGCCTACGAGCAGTACTTC
CASSLVAGAYEQYF